A few counts support the clone carrying this TCR beta chain. The antigen is unknown. Germline CDR1 and CDR2: SGHTA and FQGNSA. Unmatched junction bases numbered 6, after V lost 2 bases and J lost 1 base. The CDR3 runs 16 residues. The sample belongs to a study of T-cell reconstitution after alpha-beta-depleted transplantation in children. Construction of the TCRbeta library involved unique molecular identifiers. Using its own MiXCR run on the PCR reads, TCRdb lists one record per CDR3 protein. The sample carries 500,000 or so distinct CDR3 sequences, around 10% recorded once. Study-level results: T-cell numbers and diversity one year post-transplant derived largely from freshly generated T cells. Day-60 TCRbeta diversity that was high in some patients was derived from surviving recipient T cells and thymic progenitors. Expanded graft clones numbering several hundred reportedly gave rise to alpha-beta T cells about two months after transplant.

This sequence originates from a female patient aged 2-15 years who had a stem cell transplant for aplastic anemia, so the T cells may come from the graft donor. J is TRBJ1-2 and V is TRBV7-2; 8 nucleotides match TRBD1. This specimen consisted of PBMCs, mostly from graft donor cells, obtained 180 days after TCRalphabeta/CD19-depleted stem cell transplant. Written as DNA, the CDR3 is TGTGCCAGCAGCTTAACGGGACAGGAGCTTAACTATGGCTACACCTTC. Translation: CASSLTGQELNYGYTF. Full variable domain (missing parts from reference TRBV7-2 and TRBJ1-2): GAGVSQSPSNKVTEKGKDVELRCDPISGHTALYWYRQSLGQGLEFLIYFQGNSAPDKSGLPSDRFSAERTGGSVSTLTIQRTQQEDSAVYLCASSLTGQELNYGYTFGSGTRLTVV.